Included here is one T cell receptor (beta chain) sequence, with context. Its antigen remains unknown. Alongside a J-beta primer mix, a sample-barcoded 5' primer served in a second PCR lasting roughly 7 to 11 cycles. Every cDNA molecule bore a tag from a template-switch adaptor containing 12 random nucleotides. Each of the samples gave a minimum of 2.5 million paired-end reads that contained CDR3. Each CDR3 protein gets one entry after TCRdb re-called the 5' RACE reads with MiXCR. The sample contains around 1,600,000 distinct CDR3 sequences, approximately 43% of which appear only once. The sample belongs to a study of blood T cells in healthy people across ages. Study outcomes and limitations: Per million T cells, TCR beta diversity dropped about linearly as age rose. From one million sequenced T cells, diversity estimates were lower bounds.

The sample comprised blood. The sequence derives from a woman younger than 30 in good health.

Here the CDR3 reads CASSSKRDRGYEQYF. CDR3 DNA sequence: TGTGCCAGCAGCTCAAAGCGGGACAGAGGTTACGAACAGTACTTC. This chain joins TRBV7-2 and TRBJ2-5, with D possibly being TRBD1 or TRBD2 (7 bases each). There are 15 residues in the CDR3. Germline assignment: CDR1 SGHTA and CDR2 FQGNSA. V was pared by 4 bases and J by 11 bases, with 23 bases between.